The 30 T cell receptor beta chains presented below share a single source sample, sequenced in a study of T cell responses to AZD1222 COVID-19 vaccine. Assay used: immunoSEQ multiplex PCR; TCRdb lists only in-frame clones, some missing. The sample yields about 30,000 clones, nearly 95% seen once. This specimen was peripheral blood, taken on day 0 of AZD1222 vaccination. Receptors were obtained from an adult in good health.

The chain combines TRBV7-9 with TRBJ2-5, with D tentatively TRBD1 (5 bases). V was shortened by 5 bases and J by 2 bases, with 12 bases between the two germline ends. Per the germline V gene, CDR1 is SEHNR and CDR2 is FQNEAQ (reference sequence). The CDR3 loop spans 14 amino acids. The CDR3 DNA reads as TGTGCCAGCAGCCCCTCGACAGAACAAGAGACCCAGTACTTC. As protein: CASSPSTEQETQYF.

The genes are TRBV6-9 and TRBJ2-4; D is uncertain. Germline lookup yields CDR1 MNHGY and CDR2 SVAAGI. V lost 5 bases and J lost 7, with 9 bases in between. This CDR3 spans 12 amino acids. The CDR3 nucleotides read TGTGCCAGCAGTCATCTATTGAACATTCAGTACTTC. Its translation is CASSHLLNIQYF.

This chain links TRBV6-5 with TRBJ2-2; 9 bases match TRBD1. J was trimmed by 8 bases and V by 5 bases; bases with no gene match: 9. The V gene's germline CDR1 is MNHEY and CDR2 SVGAGI. CDR3 size: 15 residues. The CDR3 is CASSTRDRVVGELFF. The CDR3 DNA follows: TGTGCCAGCAGTACCCGGGACAGGGTTGTGGGGGAGCTGTTTTTT.

CDR3 region: CASSLEKGQGLGEQYF. The CDR3 DNA follows: TGTGCCAGCAGCTTGGAGAAGGGACAGGGGCTCGGAGAGCAGTACTTC. This chain connects TRBV13 to TRBJ2-7; TRBD1 matches 10 bases. The CDR3 totals 16 residues. V lost 3 bases and J lost 7; bases outside the gene matches: 12. CDR1 is PRHDT, CDR2 FYEKMQ, per germline (reference sequence). Drawing the rest from reference TRBV13 and TRBJ2-7, the complete variable domain is AAGVIQSPRHLIKEKRETATLKCYPIPRHDTVYWYQQGPGQDPQFLISFYEKMQSDKGSIPDRFSAQQFSDYHSELNMSSLELGDSALYFCASSLEKGQGLGEQYFGPGTRLTVT.

The rearrangement joins TRBV13 to TRBJ2-3, with a possible D match to TRBD2 (7 bases). The V gene lost 1 base and the J gene lost 0 bases, with 17 bases spanning the gap. The CDR3 sequence is 18 residues long. Germline values: CDR1 PRHDT, CDR2 FYEKMQ (reference sequence). The CDR3: CASSLEIRGGPSTDTQYF. The CDR3 bases are TGTGCCAGCAGCTTAGAAATCCGCGGGGGCCCCAGCACAGATACGCAGTATTTT.

This chain's CDR3 is CASSFDPGPYEQYF. The CDR3 DNA follows: TGCGCCAGCAGCTTTGATCCGGGTCCGTACGAGCAGTACTTC. The chain recombines TRBV5-1 with TRBJ2-7; D gene uncertain. V was cut by 2 bases and J by 4 bases, with 13 bases left in between. This CDR3 has 14 amino acids. Germline CDR1 reads SGHRS; CDR2 reads YFSETQ.

This chain connects TRBV18 to TRBJ1-5; weak D call: TRBD1 (5 bases). The CDR3 is 14 amino acids. Germline CDR1 KGHSH, CDR2 LQKENI. V dropped 6 bases and J dropped 7 bases, with 16 bases sitting between them. The DNA of the CDR3 is TGTGCCAGCTCTCCCCTGGGGGGGAACCAGCCCCAGCATTTT. Encoded protein: CASSPLGGNQPQHF.

The chain has TRBV13 and TRBJ1-2, with 10 positions matching TRBD1. Germline V gives CDR1 PRHDT, CDR2 FYEKMQ (reference sequence). Germline trimming cut 3 bases from V and 4 bases from J; bases unmatched to any gene: 8. There are 16 residues in the CDR3. The CDR3 loop is CASSFGTGETGYGYTF. The CDR3 DNA sequence: TGTGCCAGCAGCTTCGGGACAGGGGAAACTGGCTATGGCTACACCTTC.

The chain is built from TRBV6-5 and TRBJ1-1, with a tentative D call TRBD1 (5 bases). Germline lookup yields CDR1 MNHEY and CDR2 SVGAGI. CDR3 size: 15 residues. V lost 2 bases and J 4 bases, leaving 14 bases between the germline ends. The CDR3 DNA reads as TGTGCCAGCAGTTACGCGCCCCACGACAGCACTGAAGCTTTCTTT. Residues: CASSYAPHDSTEAFF.

The V gene is TRBV23-1, the J gene TRBJ2-1; D may be TRBD1 or TRBD2 (6 bases each). TRBV23-1 is an open reading frame, and its role is uncertain. V was clipped by 4 bases and J by 2 bases, with 12 bases between them. The CDR3 runs to 15 residues. CDR3 region: CASSPQGTPYNEQFF. The CDR3 DNA follows: TGCGCCAGCAGTCCCCAGGGGACTCCCTACAATGAGCAGTTCTTC.

The rearrangement links TRBV4-1 to TRBJ2-7, with D tentatively TRBD1 (5 bases). This CDR3 is 12 amino acids long. Germline V gene data show CDR1 as MGHRA and CDR2 as YSYEKL. Trimming stripped 1 base from V and 5 bases from J, with 6 bases between. CDR3 coding DNA: TGCGCCAGCAGCCAAGGACAGCACGAGCAGTACTTC. Protein: CASSQGQHEQYF.

V and J are TRBV18 and TRBJ1-1; D gene uncertain. CDR1 is KGHSH and CDR2 is LQKENI in the germline V gene. The CDR3 covers 14 residues. Trimming took 6 bases from V and 0 from J, leaving 11 bases between them. CDR3 sequence (DNA): TGTGCCAGCTCCCCGGGAAATTTGAACACTGAAGCTTTCTTT. Translated, it gives CASSPGNLNTEAFF. Full variable domain (rest looked up from reference TRBV18 and TRBJ1-1): NAGVMQNPRHLVRRRGQEARLRCSPMKGHSHVYWYRQLPEEGLKFMVYLQKENIIDESGMPKERFSAEFPKEGPSILRIQQVVRGDSAAYFCASSPGNLNTEAFFGQGTRLTVV.

The V gene is TRBV5-1, the J gene TRBJ2-5, with 11 bases aligning to TRBD1. Per the germline V gene, CDR1 is SGHRS and CDR2 is YFSETQ. V was clipped by 5 bases and J by 1 base; unmatched bases: 4. The CDR3 totals 15 residues. CDR3 in DNA: TGCGCCAGCAGAAAGGACAGGGGGCCCCAAGAGACCCAGTACTTC. It encodes CASRKDRGPQETQYF. Variable domain in full (rest from reference TRBV5-1 and TRBJ2-5): KAGVTQTPRYLIKTRGQQVTLSCSPISGHRSVSWYQQTPGQGLQFLFEYFSETQRNKGNFPGRFSGRQFSNSRSEMNVSTLELGDSALYLCASRKDRGPQETQYFGPGTRLLVL.

The chain has TRBV19 and TRBJ2-3, with unresolved D. CDR3 length: 14 amino acids. Germline lookup yields CDR1 LNHDA and CDR2 SQIVND (reference sequence). With 0 bases removed from V and 1 base from J, the gap between germline ends came to 5 bases. CDR3 DNA sequence: TGTGCCAGTAGTATAGATCACGGCACAGATACGCAGTATTTT. Its translation is CASSIDHGTDTQYF.

The chain links TRBV30 to TRBJ1-3; no definite D call. CDR1 is GTSNPN and CDR2 is SVGIG in the germline V gene (reference sequence). V lost 1 base, J lost 0 bases, and 7 bases lay in between. The CDR3 loop spans 14 amino acids. In DNA, the CDR3 is TGTGCCTGGAGTGCGTACAACTCTGGAAACACCATATATTTT. This gives the protein CAWSAYNSGNTIYF.

The rearrangement joins TRBV7-8 to TRBJ1-2, with D possibly being TRBD1 (5 bases). This CDR3 is 15 amino acids long. Trimming stripped 5 bases from V and 3 bases from J, with 16 bases between. Germline V gives CDR1 SGHVS, CDR2 FQNEAQ. The CDR3 loop reads CASSPRAGLDYGYTF. CDR3 sequence (DNA): TGTGCCAGCAGCCCGAGGGCAGGGCTCGACTATGGCTACACCTTC.

The J gene is TRBJ1-5, the V gene TRBV11-2, with a tentative D call TRBD1 (5 bases). Germline V CDR1 and CDR2: SGHAT, FQNNGV. The CDR3 consists of 16 residues. Trimming cost V 5 bases and J 4 bases, with 18 bases left between them. CDR3: CASSAHGAGLNQPQHF. The CDR3, as DNA: TGTGCCAGCAGCGCCCATGGGGCAGGGCTTAATCAGCCCCAGCATTTT. The full variable domain, with the rest looked up from reference TRBV11-2 and TRBJ1-5, is EAGVAQSPRYKIIEKRQSVAFWCNPISGHATLYWYQQILGQGPKLLIQFQNNGVVDDSQLPKDRFSAERLKGVDSTLKIQPAKLEDSAVYLCASSAHGAGLNQPQHFGDGTRLSIL.

The chain has TRBV7-9 and TRBJ1-2, with TRBD1 matching 10 bases. Germline CDR1 reads SEHNR; CDR2 reads FQNEAQ (reference sequence). After removal of 5 bases from V and 6 bases from J, the junction contained 12 bases not matched to a gene. CDR3 size: 16 residues. The CDR3 DNA reads as TGTGCCAGCAGCCGGTCCCCCGGGACAGGGGTTGATGGCTACACCTTC. It codes for CASSRSPGTGVDGYTF. The full variable domain, in which reference TRBV7-9 and TRBJ1-2 provide the parts outside the CDR3, is DTGVSQNPRHKITKRGQNVTFRCDPISEHNRLYWYRQTLGQGPEFLTYFQNEAQLEKSRLLSDRFSAERPKGSFSTLEIQRTEQGDSAMYLCASSRSPGTGVDGYTFGSGTRLTVV.

The chain is built from TRBV29-1 and TRBJ2-2; 9 bases match TRBD1. CDR3 length: 13 amino acids. V shed 8 bases and J 6 bases; nucleotides not matched to a gene: 7. Germline CDR1 and CDR2: SQVTM and ANQGSEA. The CDR3 nucleotides read TGCAGCTTTCCGGGACAGGGACCCGGGGAGCTGTTTTTT. This codes for CSFPGQGPGELFF.

The chain has TRBV4-3 and TRBJ2-3; TRBD2 aligns across 8 bases. The V gene's germline CDR1 is LGHNA and CDR2 YSLEER. V lost 0 bases and J lost 6; bases outside the gene matches: 8. The CDR3 contains 16 residues. CDR3 in DNA: TGCGCCAGCAGCCAAGATTTCAGCGGGAGCCCCGATACGCAGTATTTT. This sequence encodes CASSQDFSGSPDTQYF.

This sequence joins TRBV19 and TRBJ2-1; 8 bases map to TRBD2. CDR1 LNHDA and CDR2 SQIVND come from the germline V gene (reference sequence). V lost 2 bases and J lost 5; bases outside the gene matches: 5. This CDR3 contains 15 residues. CDR3 sequence reads: CASSIRALADNEQFF. The CDR3 nucleotides read TGTGCCAGTAGTATACGCGCACTAGCGGACAATGAGCAGTTCTTC.

The V and J genes are TRBV10-1 and TRBJ2-7; 9 bases map to TRBD2. Germline V gives CDR1 WNHNN, CDR2 SYGVQD (reference sequence). The CDR3 runs to 16 residues. V was clipped by 9 bases and J by 2 bases; unmatched bases: 14. In DNA, the CDR3 is TGCGCCAGAGGGGCTGCGGGGGGGCCGGTAACCTACGAGCAGTACTTC. It encodes CARGAAGGPVTYEQYF.

The V call is TRBV5-1, the J call TRBJ1-6; D may be TRBD1 (5 bases). The CDR3 has 13 amino acids. V lost 0 bases to trimming and J lost 10 bases, with 8 bases between them. Germline CDR1 is SGHRS and CDR2 is YFSETQ. As DNA, the CDR3 is TGCGCCAGCAGCTTGGGGCCAGGGTCACCCCTCCACTTT. Translation: CASSLGPGSPLHF.

The genes are TRBV12-5 and TRBJ2-1, with D hard to call. V lost 3 bases, J lost 0 bases, and 9 bases lay in between. The CDR3 spans 15 residues. Germline CDR1 reads LGHNT; CDR2 reads FRNRAP. The CDR3 sequence is CASGLIVSSYNEQFF. DNA of the CDR3: TGTGCTAGTGGTTTAATAGTGAGCTCCTACAATGAGCAGTTCTTC. Combining the CDR3 with reference TRBV12-5 and TRBJ2-1 gives the whole variable domain DARVTQTPRHKVTEMGQEVTMRCQPILGHNTVFWYRQTMMQGLELLAYFRNRAPLDDSGMPKDRFSAEMPDATLATLKIQPSEPRDSAVYFCASGLIVSSYNEQFFGPGTRLTVL.

This chain links TRBV7-8 with TRBJ2-3; 7 bases match TRBD2. The CDR3 runs 14 residues. The J segment lost 0 bases and the V segment lost 5 bases, leaving 2 bases of the junction unmatched. CDR1 SGHVS and CDR2 FQNEAQ come from the germline V gene. The CDR3 DNA follows: TGTGCCAGCAGCCCGACTAGCAGCACAGATACGCAGTATTTT. Translated, it gives CASSPTSSTDTQYF.

The CDR3 spells CAWTTTGKSSYNSPLHF. DNA of the CDR3: TGTGCCTGGACTACGACAGGGAAGAGCTCCTATAATTCACCCCTCCACTTT. V gene TRBV30 combines with J gene TRBJ1-6; TRBD1 aligns across 7 bases. Looked up from germline, CDR1 is GTSNPN and CDR2 is SVGIG (reference sequence). The V gene end was trimmed by 4 bases and the J gene end by 0 bases; junction bases not matched to a gene: 9. CDR3 length: 17 residues. Full variable domain (missing parts from reference TRBV30 and TRBJ1-6): SQTIHQWPATLVQPVGSPLSLECTVEGTSNPNLYWYRQAAGRGLQLLFYSVGIGQISSEVPQNLSASRPQDRQFILSSKKLLLSDSGFYLCAWTTTGKSSYNSPLHFGNGTRLTVT.

J is TRBJ1-3 and V is TRBV23-1; D is ambiguous. TRBV23-1 belongs to the ORF category, with a function that is uncertain. V lost 0 bases and J lost 4, with 7 bases in between. This CDR3 region has 14 residues. The CDR3 spells CASSQSGRGNTIYF. The CDR3 DNA reads TGCGCCAGCAGTCAATCTGGAAGGGGAAACACCATATATTTT.

V is TRBV9 and J is TRBJ1-5; possibly TRBD1 for D (5 bases). Trimming removed 0 bases from V and 3 bases from J, with 10 bases in between. The CDR3 has 15 amino acids. Germline V CDR1 and CDR2: SGDLS, YYNGEE. CDR3 DNA sequence: TGTGCCAGCAGCGTAGTGACGGGACTCAATCAGCCCCAGCATTTT. It yields the protein CASSVVTGLNQPQHF.

For the CDR3, the DNA is TGTGCCAGTTCCCCCGTCTCGACAGATACGCAGTATTTT. Protein: CASSPVSTDTQYF. V usage is TRBV19 and J usage is TRBJ2-3; the D is unclear. Trimming shortened V by 8 bases and J by 3 bases, and 12 bases separated the two germline ends. The CDR3 covers 13 residues. Germline V lookup: CDR1 LNHDA, CDR2 SQIVND (reference sequence).

The chain joins TRBV14 to TRBJ1-2, with 7 bases aligning to TRBD1. J lost 5 bases, V lost 2 bases, and 8 bases had no gene match. Germline V gene sequence: CDR1 SGHDN, CDR2 FVKESK. This CDR3 has 15 amino acids. CDR3 bases: TGTGCCAGCAGCCAATACAGGGGAACTTCTTATGGCTACACCTTC. Its protein product is CASSQYRGTSYGYTF.